This T cell receptor beta chain was captured by sequencing in a study of T cell responses to AZD1222 COVID-19 vaccine. Overall study findings and caveats: Spike regions recognized by vaccine-associated CD4 TCRs spanned the protein, led by 160-218 and 743-854.

This clone came up once. Antigen specificity is unknown. Germline trimming cut 11 bases from V and 6 bases from J; bases unmatched to any gene: 8. The CDR3 sequence is 12 residues long. Germline CDR1 and CDR2: WNHNN and SYGVQD (reference sequence). Produced via immunoSEQ multiplex PCR; TCRdb's table is partial and in-frame only. The table shows over 100,000 clones, with roughly 88% occurring only once. This specimen was peripheral blood, taken on day 0 of AZD1222 vaccination. This sequence joins TRBV10-1 and TRBJ1-2; TRBD1 matches 8 bases. The TCR sequence derives from an adult in good health. The CDR3 coding sequence is TGCGCCCGCGACAGGGGAGGAGATGGCTACACCTTC. Its translation: CARDRGGDGYTF.